The 3 T cell receptor beta chains given below trace back to one sample, sequenced in a study of T cell responses to AZD1222 COVID-19 vaccine. Generated by immunoSEQ multiplex PCR, the TCRdb table keeps only in-frame clones and is missing some. The repertoire includes approximately 89,000 clones, approximately 90% of them detected once, and 5.4% sits in the top ten. Here the sequenced sample was peripheral blood, taken 28 days after the second AZD1222 dose. These receptors all stem from an adult who received the AZD1222 COVID-19 vaccine.

There are a few counts of this clone. V and J are TRBV11-1 and TRBJ2-2, with D perhaps TRBD2 (5 bases). There are 14 residues in the CDR3. V shed 8 bases and J shed 4 bases, with 14 bases lying between them. Per the germline V gene, CDR1 is SGHAT and CDR2 is FQDESV (reference sequence). The DNA for the CDR3 is TGTGCCAGCTCCCAGGCGGGTTTCACCGGGGAGCTGTTTTTT. Translated, it gives CASSQAGFTGELFF. The full variable domain, its missing parts supplied by reference TRBV11-1 and TRBJ2-2, is EAEVAQSPRYKITEKSQAVAFWCDPISGHATLYWYRQILGQGPELLVQFQDESVVDDSQLPKDRFSAERLKGVDSTLKIQPAELGDSAMYLCASSQAGFTGELFFGEGSRLTVL.

The J gene is TRBJ1-2, the V gene TRBV11-3; tentatively, D is TRBD1 (6 bases). The CDR3 consists of 12 residues. Trimming pared 5 bases from V and 4 bases from J, leaving 8 bases between. Per the germline V gene, CDR1 is SGHNT and CDR2 is YENEEA. CDR3 in DNA: TGTGCCAGCAGCGGGGGCCCCTATGGCTACACCTTC. Protein: CASSGGPYGYTF.

The genes are TRBV3-1 (or the pseudogene TRBV3-2) and TRBJ1-1; D gene unclear. V was trimmed by 1 base and J by 10 bases, leaving 13 bases between them. This CDR3 has 13 residues. Per germline, CDR1 LGHDT and CDR2 YNNKEL (reference sequence). CDR3: CASSQVRGEIAFF. The CDR3 nucleotides are TGTGCCAGCAGCCAAGTCCGTGGGGAGATAGCTTTCTTT.